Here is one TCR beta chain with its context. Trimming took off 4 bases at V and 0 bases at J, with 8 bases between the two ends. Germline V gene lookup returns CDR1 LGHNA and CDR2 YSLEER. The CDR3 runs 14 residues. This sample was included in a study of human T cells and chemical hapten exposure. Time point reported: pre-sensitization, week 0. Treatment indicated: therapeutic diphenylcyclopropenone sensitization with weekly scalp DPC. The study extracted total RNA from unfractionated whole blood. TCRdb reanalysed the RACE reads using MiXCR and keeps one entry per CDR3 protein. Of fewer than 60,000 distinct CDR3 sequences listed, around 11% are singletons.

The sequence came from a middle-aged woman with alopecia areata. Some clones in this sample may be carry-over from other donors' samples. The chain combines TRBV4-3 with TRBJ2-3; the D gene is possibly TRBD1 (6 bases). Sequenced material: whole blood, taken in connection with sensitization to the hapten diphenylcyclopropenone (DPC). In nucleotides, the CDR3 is TGCGCCAGCAGCCTGACAGGTAGCACAGATACGCAGTATTTT. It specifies CASSLTGSTDTQYF.